One sample yielded the 21 T cell receptor beta chains listed below, sequenced in a study of tumor and adjacent non-tumor tissue in lung cancer. Three rounds of nested PCR, following a modified ARM-PCR protocol, produced the TCRbeta library. TCRdb itself ran the multiplex PCR reads through MiXCR, one entry per CDR3 protein. The sample consists of about 110,000 distinct CDR3 sequences, about 63% of them appearing once. The template was RNA from unsorted bulk tissue. The normal lung tissue was taken more than 3 cm from the tumor edge. The sample was distant non-tumor lung tissue. These receptors all come from a man aged 60-69 years with non-small cell lung cancer.

As for this clonotype: Possible read error: a much larger clone is one base away. The chain links TRBV5-1 to TRBJ1-1; 12 positions match TRBD1. CDR3 length: 19 residues. CDR1 and CDR2 from the germline V gene are SGHRS and YFSETQ. CDR3 nucleotides: TGCGCCAACAGCGCCGGGACAGGGGGCTCACGGTCCCATAACACTGAAGCTTTCTTT. It translates to CANSAGTGGSRSHNTEAFF.

This clonotype was counted at least ten times. V usage is TRBV6-2 or TRBV6-3 and J usage is TRBJ2-6; D ambiguous. Between the trimmed V and J ends, which lost 2 bases and 1 base, there was a span of 6 bases. Germline V CDR1 and CDR2: MNHEY, SVGEGT. The CDR3 contains 15 residues. The chain's CDR3 is CASSYARSGANVLTF. CDR3 in DNA: TGTGCCAGCAGTTACGCCCGGTCTGGGGCCAACGTCCTGACTTTC.

On this clonotype itself: It may be a read error: a sequence one base away is much more abundant. Likely a read error: the CDR3 ends without its conserved phenylalanine or tryptophan. The rearrangement uses TRBV6-6 and TRBJ1-1, with D unresolved. V was trimmed by 6 bases and J by 5 bases, leaving 22 bases between them. This CDR3 region has 16 residues. From germline, CDR1 is MNHNY and CDR2 SVGAGI (reference sequence). The CDR3 DNA sequence: TGTGCCAGCAGCCTCGCGGGGAAGAGGGATAAGACTGAAGCTTTCTCT. It codes for CASSLAGKRDKTEAFS.

Details on this clonotype: The missing conserved phenylalanine or tryptophan at the end of this CDR3 makes a read error likely. CDR3 DNA sequence: TGCGCCAGCAGCTTGGGGAGTAGCGGGGCTAGCACAGATACGCAGTATTCT. Translating gives CASSLGSSGASTDTQYS. This sequence joins TRBV5-1 and TRBJ2-3; 8 positions agree with TRBD2. CDR3 size: 17 residues. V trimming: 0 bases; J trimming: 0 bases; junction bases outside the gene matches: 6. Germline V gene sequence: CDR1 SGHRS, CDR2 YFSETQ.

Concerning this clonotype itself: A much larger clone differs by one base, so this may be a read error. This chain uses TRBV29-1 with TRBJ1-2; perhaps TRBD1 as D (5 bases). The CDR3 extends over 14 amino acids. Trimming removed 2 bases at V and 5 bases at J, with 15 bases between. CDR1 is SQVTM and CDR2 is ANQGSEA in the germline V gene. CDR3 coding DNA: TGCAGCGTTGAAAGGGCAAGGGGCATTTATGGCTACACCTTC. This gives the protein CSVERARGIYGYTF.

To note about this clonotype: Sequence at one end of the junction differs from germline and may be a read error. In DNA form, the CDR3 reads TGTGCCAGCAGTGGCCTTCACGGCTACACTTTC. Translating it yields CASSGLHGYTF. The chain is built from TRBV9 and TRBJ1-2; no clear D. Germline assignment: CDR1 SGDLS and CDR2 YYNGEE. The length of the CDR3 is 11 residues.

This clonotype came up a few times. A read error may be the cause here, since a much bigger clone is one base away. V is TRBV6-2 or TRBV6-3 and J is TRBJ2-2; maybe TRBD2 (6 bases). This CDR3 contains 14 residues. Per the germline V gene, CDR1 is MNHEY and CDR2 is SVGEGT. The CDR3 DNA sequence: TGTGCCTGCAGGCCGGACTATGCAACCGGGGAGCTGTTTTTT. It translates to CACRPDYATGELFF.

This clonotype appeared a single time. V usage is TRBV11-3 and J usage is TRBJ1-1; possible D gene TRBD1, 5 bases. Germline assignment: CDR1 SGHNT and CDR2 YENEEA. Trimming cost V 5 bases and J 1 base, with 20 bases left between them. This CDR3 spans 17 amino acids. The CDR3 region has the DNA TGTGCCAGCAGCCCACCAGGGTGGAGCCGGGCGAACACTGAAGCTTTCTTT. Translation gives CASSPPGWSRANTEAFF.

Points on this clonotype: Because the CDR3 is missing its conserved closing phenylalanine or tryptophan, this is likely a read error. The limits of the CDR3 on the DNA are not certain, so only TCRdb's listed CDR3 is given. V gene TRBV29-1 combines with J gene TRBJ2-1. Including both end residues, the CDR3 is 15 amino acids long. Germline CDR1 is SQVTM and CDR2 is ANQGSEA. CDR3 amino acids: CSVEGNHNSYNKQSS.

Comment on this clonotype: In this CDR3 the conserved last residue, phenylalanine or tryptophan, is missing, so a read error is likely. CDR3 in amino acids: CASSARGFGSGANVLTL. The CDR3 region has the DNA TGTGCCAGCAGCGCTAGGGGTTTCGGCTCTGGGGCCAACGTCCTGACTTTA. The chain combines TRBV6-1 with TRBJ2-6, with D possibly TRBD1 on 5 matching bases. The CDR3 is made up of 17 amino acids. CDR1 and CDR2 from the germline V gene are MNHNS and SASEGT. V was pared by 6 bases and J by 0 bases, with 15 bases between.

On this clonotype itself: Being one base from a much bigger clone, this may be a read error. This rearrangement joins TRBV7-8 to TRBJ2-7; no firm D call. The germline gives CDR1 SGHVS, CDR2 FQNEAQ. V was trimmed by 0 bases and J by 4 bases, leaving 4 bases between them. This CDR3 is 12 amino acids long. This CDR3 reads CASSLACYEQYF. The CDR3 nucleotides are TGTGCCAGCAGCTTAGCCTGTTACGAGCAGTACTTC.

In the case of this clonotype: One junction end does not reproduce the germline sequence, and a read error may be involved. J is TRBJ1-4 and V is TRBV6-1, with TRBD1 as a possible D gene (5 bases). The CDR3 contains 15 residues. In germline, CDR1 is MNHNS, CDR2 SASEGT. CDR3 nucleotides: TGTGGCAGCAGTCCCATGACAGTGTCAAATGAAAAACTGTTTTTT. It yields the protein CGSSPMTVSNEKLFF.

With respect to this clonotype: Its ends do not fully match the called genes, so a read error is possible. The rearrangement uses TRBV24-1 and TRBJ2-3; no reliable D call. Per germline, CDR1 KGHDR and CDR2 SFDVKD. The CDR3 is 14 residues long. The DNA of the CDR3 is TGTGCCACCAGTGATTCGGCCCGAGATGATACTCAGTATTTT. Translation gives CATSDSARDDTQYF.

The table lists this clonotype with many counts. The rearrangement uses TRBV6-2 or TRBV6-3 and TRBJ1-5; tentative D call: TRBD1 (5 bases). CDR3 length: 17 residues. Germline V gene data show CDR1 as MNHEY and CDR2 as SVGEGT. Trimming pared 4 bases from V and 4 bases from J, leaving 20 bases between. CDR3 nucleotides: TGTGCCAGCAGTTTTGGGCGGGGGTCAAGCGCTAATCAGCCCCAGCATTTT. This codes for CASSFGRGSSANQPQHF.

A remark on this clonotype: A read error may account for a junction end that differs from germline. The genes are TRBV10-3 and TRBJ1-5, with D hard to call. Per the germline V gene, CDR1 is ENHRY and CDR2 is SYGVKD. This CDR3 comprises 13 residues. DNA for the CDR3: TGTACCATCACCCCGCGGGAGGATCAGCCCCAGCATTTT. Translation gives CTITPREDQPQHF.

V gene TRBV11-2 combines with J gene TRBJ2-2; possible D gene TRBD2, 5 bases. Germline values: CDR1 SGHAT, CDR2 FQNNGV. The CDR3 runs to 13 residues. The CDR3 is CVRSLRTSGELFF. In DNA form, the CDR3 reads TGTGTCAGAAGCTTACGGACTTCCGGGGAGCTGTTTTTT. Looking up the rest from reference TRBV11-2 and TRBJ2-2 gives the full variable domain: EAGVAQSPRYKIIEKRQSVAFWCNPISGHATLYWYQQILGQGPKLLIQFQNNGVVDDSQLPKDRFSAERLKGVDSTLKIQPAKLEDSAVYLCVRSLRTSGELFFGEGSRLTVL.

As to this clonotype: Sequence at one end of the junction differs from germline and may be a read error. The genes are TRBV28 and TRBJ1-3, with D possibly TRBD1 on 5 matching bases. CDR1 is MDHEN and CDR2 is SYDVKM in the germline V gene. The CDR3 sequence is 17 residues long. DNA for the CDR3: TGTACCAGCACTCTATTCACGACGGGACTCTCTGGAAACACCATATATTTT. It translates to CTSTLFTTGLSGNTIYF.

Notes on this clonotype: This may be a read error, as it is one base from a much larger clone. The chain employs TRBV6-5 and TRBJ2-2, with TRBD2 identical over 11 bases. The CDR3 runs to 16 residues. V shed 6 bases and J 6 bases; nucleotides not matched to a gene: 9. Germline values: CDR1 MNHEY, CDR2 SVGAGI. The CDR3 is CASRTTSGKYSGELFF. CDR3 DNA: TGTGCCAGCAGGACGACTAGCGGGAAATACTCCGGGGAGCTGTTTTTT.

This clonotype appeared once. For the CDR3, the DNA is TGTGCCAGCTCAATGGGGGATGGACTCCTCCACTTT. It codes for CASSMGDGLLHF. The rearrangement links TRBV6-1 to TRBJ1-6; possibly TRBD1 for D (5 bases). Trimming took off 8 bases at V and 15 bases at J, with 17 bases between the two ends. The length of the CDR3 is 12 residues. Germline V gene data show CDR1 as MNHNS and CDR2 as SASEGT.

This clonotype was counted ten times or more. V is TRBV4-1 and J is TRBJ1-2, with D hard to call. Germline assignment: CDR1 MGHRA and CDR2 YSYEKL. The CDR3 extends over 13 amino acids. Trimming stripped 0 bases from V and 7 bases from J, with 9 bases between. The DNA for the CDR3 is TGCGCCAGCAGCCAAGATGGAGGTAGTGGCTACACCTTC. Its protein is CASSQDGGSGYTF.

This clonotype was counted a single time. This may arise from a read error, as a much more abundant clone is one base away. J is TRBJ1-1 and V is TRBV5-1, with D unresolved. The CDR3 covers 12 residues. Germline V gives CDR1 SGHRS, CDR2 YFSETQ. Between the trimmed V and J ends, which lost 9 bases and 1 base, there was a span of 10 bases. CDR3 amino acids: CANTWENTEAFF. DNA for the CDR3: TGCGCCAACACATGGGAGAACACTGAAGCTTTCTTT. The full variable domain, with the rest looked up from reference TRBV5-1 and TRBJ1-1, is KAGVTQTPRYLIKTRGQQVTLSCSPISGHRSVSWYQQTPGQGLQFLFEYFSETQRNKGNFPGRFSGRQFSNSRSEMNVSTLELGDSALYLCANTWENTEAFFGQGTRLTVV.